These 24 T cell receptor beta chains were all obtained from the same sample, sequenced in a study of human T cells and chemical hapten exposure (dated by TCRdb to the early 2020s). During library preparation, unique molecular identifiers were attached to individual cDNA molecules so that TCRs could be counted in a quantitative, reproducible way. TCRdb ran its own pipeline on the public reads, namely fastp trimming at Q25 and MiXCR clone calling, and kept in-frame beta chains. Rows are combined by CDR3 protein, so each entry shows the most common genes and DNA. The sample contains roughly 120,000 distinct CDR3 sequences, 8% to 9.5% of them found a single time. The biggest ten clones account for more than 1.3% of the sample. Total RNA was extracted from unfractionated whole blood collected in Tempus Blood RNA tubes. The material sequenced was whole blood. The receptors were sampled from a human donor in good health. Some clones in this sample may be carry-over from other donors' samples. Donor details come from another sample of the same person, matched by shared clones.

This chain links TRBV6-2 or TRBV6-3 with TRBJ1-1; D is possibly TRBD1 (6 bases). Germline CDR1 reads MNHEY; CDR2 reads SVGEGT. V lost 2 bases and J 2 bases, leaving 12 bases between the germline ends. The CDR3 has 15 amino acids. DNA of the CDR3: TGTGCCAGCAGTTACGGGGGGGCTGGAAACACTGAAGCTTTCTTT. This encodes CASSYGGAGNTEAFF.

This clonotype appeared many times. The chain joins TRBV20-1 to TRBJ1-1; maybe TRBD1 (6 bases). The CDR3 extends over 16 amino acids. V gave up 0 bases and J gave up 0 bases, with 14 bases separating them. CDR1 is DFQATT, CDR2 SNEGSKA, per germline (reference sequence). CDR3 nucleotide sequence: TGCAGTGCTAGAGATTTTAGGGGGGGGGTGAACACTGAAGCTTTCTTT. Amino acids: CSARDFRGGVNTEAFF.

This clonotype was observed a handful of times. This chain uses TRBV7-3 with TRBJ2-7; TRBD1 is a possible D gene (6 bases). The V gene lost 5 bases and the J gene lost 3 bases, with 11 bases spanning the gap. There are 13 residues in the CDR3. CDR1 and CDR2 (germline): SGHTA, FQGTGA. This CDR3 reads CASSLWDIYEQYF. The CDR3 nucleotides are TGTGCCAGCAGCCTATGGGACATCTACGAGCAGTACTTC. Full variable domain (missing parts from reference TRBV7-3 and TRBJ2-7): GAGVSQTPSNKVTEKGKYVELRCDPISGHTALYWYRQSLGQGPEFLIYFQGTGAADDSGLPNDRFFAVRPEGSVSTLKIQRTERGDSAVYLCASSLWDIYEQYFGPGTRLTVT.

J is TRBJ2-3 and V is TRBV6-5, with D tentatively TRBD1 or TRBD2 (6 bases each). The V gene lost 0 bases and the J gene lost 0 bases, with 10 bases spanning the gap. Germline V gene sequence: CDR1 MNHEY, CDR2 SVGAGI. CDR3 length: 16 residues. In DNA, the CDR3 is TGTGCCAGCAGTTACTCCGGGGGCGCAAGCACAGATACGCAGTATTTT. Amino acid sequence: CASSYSGGASTDTQYF.

This clonotype was seen ten or more times. The chain combines TRBV20-1 with TRBJ1-5; D is uncertain. The CDR3 contains 15 residues. Trimming took 6 bases from V and 0 from J, leaving 15 bases between them. In germline, CDR1 is DFQATT, CDR2 SNEGSKA (reference sequence). The CDR3 DNA is TGCAGTGCCCAGATCGGCAGGTCTAGCAATCAGCCCCAGCATTTT. Its translation is CSAQIGRSSNQPQHF.

In this sample, this clonotype turned up a few times. The chain couples TRBV29-1 to TRBJ2-6; 7 positions agree with TRBD1. The germline V gene encodes CDR1 SQVTM and CDR2 ANQGSEA. V lost 4 bases, J lost 4 bases, and 4 bases stayed unmatched. The CDR3 consists of 14 residues. The CDR3 is CSVGGTAGANVLTF. In nucleotides, the CDR3 is TGCAGCGTTGGGGGGACAGCCGGGGCCAACGTCCTGACTTTC.

This clonotype has just a few counts. This chain joins TRBV2 and TRBJ2-1, with 7 bases fitting TRBD1. The germline gives CDR1 SNHLY, CDR2 FYNNEI. V lost 10 bases and J lost 0; bases outside the gene matches: 6. The CDR3 is 14 residues long. CDR3 region: CANPPGGSYNEQFF. The CDR3 DNA reads as TGTGCCAACCCACCAGGGGGCTCCTACAATGAGCAGTTCTTC.

This clonotype was seen a few times. This sequence joins TRBV20-1 and TRBJ2-3; D unresolved. The CDR3 contains 15 residues. V was pared by 6 bases and J by 0 bases, with 16 bases between. The germline CDR1 and CDR2 sequences are DFQATT and SNEGSKA (reference sequence). CDR3 in amino acids: CSARRVSYSTDTQYF. CDR3 DNA: TGCAGTGCGAGACGGGTATCCTACAGCACAGATACGCAGTATTTT.

This clonotype was counted at least ten times. The J gene is TRBJ2-6, the V gene TRBV29-1; 9 positions match TRBD1. Germline CDR1 SQVTM, CDR2 ANQGSEA. Germline trimming cut 6 bases from V and 0 bases from J; bases unmatched to any gene: 12. The CDR3 sequence is 18 residues long. Here the CDR3 reads CSVITPGQGFSGANVLTF. CDR3 DNA sequence: TGCAGCGTAATCACACCGGGACAGGGATTCTCTGGGGCCAACGTCCTGACTTTC.

This CDR3 is CASSHRGGAGEAFF. CDR3 nucleotides: TGTGCCAGCAGCCACAGGGGGGGGGCAGGGGAAGCTTTCTTT. This rearrangement joins TRBV14 to TRBJ1-1, with TRBD1 identical over 7 bases. The germline CDR1 and CDR2 sequences are SGHDN and FVKESK. The ends lost 3 bases at V and 8 bases at J; junction bases unmatched: 9. The CDR3 extends over 14 amino acids. Looking up the rest from reference TRBV14 and TRBJ1-1 gives the full variable domain: EAGVTQFPSHSVIEKGQTVTLRCDPISGHDNLYWYRRVMGKEIKFLLHFVKESKQDESGMPNNRFLAERTGGTYSTLKVQPAELEDSGVYFCASSHRGGAGEAFFGQGTRLTVV.

This clonotype showed up many times. V usage is TRBV20-1 and J usage is TRBJ1-1; 7 nucleotides match TRBD1. This CDR3 is built from 13 residues. In germline, CDR1 is DFQATT, CDR2 SNEGSKA (reference sequence). After removal of 5 bases from V and 6 bases from J, the junction contained 9 bases not matched to a gene. CDR3 sequence: CSASLQGRAEAFF. CDR3 bases: TGCAGTGCTTCCCTACAGGGGAGGGCTGAAGCTTTCTTT.

This clonotype turned up a few times. The chain uses TRBV4-3 and TRBJ1-1; D not resolved. Germline V gene sequence: CDR1 LGHNA, CDR2 YSLEER. V lost 0 bases and J lost 0, with 2 bases in between. This CDR3 is built from 13 residues. For the CDR3, the DNA is TGCGCCAGCAGCCAAGATGTGAACACTGAAGCTTTCTTT. Amino acid sequence: CASSQDVNTEAFF.

The chain uses TRBV21-1 and TRBJ1-2. TRBV21-1 represents a pseudogene. This CDR3 has 16 residues. This CDR3 reads CASTSFGDKTWYGYTF. CDR3 sequence (DNA): TGTGCCAGCACCTCTTTCGGGGATAAGACTTGGTATGGCTACACCTTC.

In this sample, this clonotype turned up a few times. The chain links TRBV14 to TRBJ2-7; D ambiguous. The CDR3 sequence is 12 residues long. Germline V gives CDR1 SGHDN, CDR2 FVKESK. V lost 3 bases to trimming and J lost 3 bases, with 6 bases between them. Here the CDR3 DNA reads TGTGCCAGCAGCCATTCGTTCTACGAGCAGTACTTC. This translates into CASSHSFYEQYF.

A few counts support this clonotype. The V call is TRBV5-1, the J call TRBJ2-3; 9 bases map to TRBD2. Germline CDR1 SGHRS, CDR2 YFSETQ. CDR3 length: 14 residues. Trimming took 2 bases from V and 6 from J; bases not matched to a gene: 4. The CDR3 sequence is CASSFISGRDTQYF. For the CDR3, the DNA is TGCGCCAGCAGCTTTATAAGCGGGAGGGATACGCAGTATTTT.

The chain is built from TRBV5-5 and TRBJ2-4, with a weak D call TRBD1 (6 bases). With 0 bases removed from V and 0 bases from J, the gap between germline ends came to 16 bases. CDR3 length: 18 amino acids. CDR1 SGHKS and CDR2 YYEKEE come from the germline V gene (reference sequence). The CDR3 DNA reads TGTGCCAGCAGCTTGGATTTAGGTCAGGGGTTAGCCAAAAACATTCAGTACTTC. This gives the protein CASSLDLGQGLAKNIQYF.

This clonotype was counted between two and nine times. The V call is TRBV4-3, the J call TRBJ1-6; TRBD1 agrees at 7 bases. J was trimmed by 7 bases and V by 0 bases; bases with no gene match: 3. The CDR3 loop spans 15 amino acids. From germline, CDR1 is LGHNA and CDR2 YSLEER. CDR3 sequence reads: CASSQDRGWNSPLHF. CDR3 bases: TGCGCCAGCAGCCAAGACAGGGGGTGGAATTCACCCCTCCACTTT.

This clonotype was found a few times. The chain combines TRBV12-3 or TRBV12-4 with TRBJ1-4, with 9 bases that match TRBD1. The J segment lost 8 bases and the V segment lost 6 bases, leaving 4 bases of the junction unmatched. The CDR3 totals 13 residues. The CDR3 DNA is TGTGCCAGCAGGACAGGGGGTCGGGAAAAACTGTTTTTT. This codes for CASRTGGREKLFF.

This chain's CDR3 is CASSSDRGVGSYNEQFF. The CDR3 DNA reads as TGCGCCAGCAGCTCGGACAGGGGAGTCGGCTCCTACAATGAGCAGTTCTTC. The chain carries TRBV5-1 and TRBJ2-1; 9 nucleotides match TRBD1. CDR1 is SGHRS and CDR2 is YFSETQ in the germline V gene. The length of the CDR3 is 17 residues. V was pared by 3 bases and J by 0 bases, with 7 bases of the junction left unmatched.

J is TRBJ2-4 and V is TRBV5-4; D remains ambiguous. CDR1 and CDR2 (germline): SGHNT, YYREEE (reference sequence). Trimming took 1 base from V and 8 from J, leaving 13 bases between them. The CDR3 totals 14 residues. The DNA for the CDR3 is TGTGCCAGCAGCTTGCAAGGTTCAACGGACATTCAGTACTTC. Its protein is CASSLQGSTDIQYF.

The chain combines TRBV20-1 with TRBJ1-5, with no clear D. The V end lost 6 bases, the J end lost 0 bases, and 9 bases lay between the germline ends. This CDR3 has 13 residues. Germline values: CDR1 DFQATT, CDR2 SNEGSKA (reference sequence). The CDR3 sequence: CSARMDSNQPQHF. The CDR3 DNA is TGCAGTGCCCGAATGGATAGCAATCAGCCCCAGCATTTT.

This clonotype was counted at least ten times. The rearrangement uses TRBV3-1 and TRBJ2-2; no definite D call. Between the trimmed V and J ends, which lost 3 bases and 6 bases, there was a span of 2 bases. This CDR3 has 11 amino acids. Germline V gene sequence: CDR1 LGHDT, CDR2 YNNKEL (reference sequence). The DNA of the CDR3 is TGTGCCAGCAGCCATCCCGGGGAGCTGTTTTTT. It translates to CASSHPGELFF.

The chain employs TRBV7-2 and TRBJ2-7; D uncertain. Trimming shortened V by 3 bases and J by 3 bases, and 12 bases separated the two germline ends. This CDR3 spans 14 amino acids. CDR1 is SGHTA and CDR2 is FQGNSA in the germline V gene. This chain's CDR3 is CASSLGSSFYEQYF. The CDR3 DNA is TGTGCCAGCAGCTTGGGTAGCTCGTTCTACGAGCAGTACTTC.

This clonotype was counted ten times or more. V gene TRBV9 combines with J gene TRBJ2-2; D is possibly TRBD2 (6 bases). Germline V CDR1 and CDR2: SGDLS, YYNGEE. V shed 1 base and J shed 2 bases, with 9 bases lying between them. The CDR3 loop spans 15 amino acids. The CDR3 here is CASSVRGDNTGELFF. As DNA, the CDR3 is TGTGCCAGCAGCGTACGCGGGGACAACACCGGGGAGCTGTTTTTT. Filled out from reference TRBV9 and TRBJ2-2, the complete variable domain reads DSGVTQTPKHLITATGQRVTLRCSPRSGDLSVYWYQQSLDQGLQFLIQYYNGEERAKGNILERFSAQQFPDLHSELNLSSLELGDSALYFCASSVRGDNTGELFFGEGSRLTVL.